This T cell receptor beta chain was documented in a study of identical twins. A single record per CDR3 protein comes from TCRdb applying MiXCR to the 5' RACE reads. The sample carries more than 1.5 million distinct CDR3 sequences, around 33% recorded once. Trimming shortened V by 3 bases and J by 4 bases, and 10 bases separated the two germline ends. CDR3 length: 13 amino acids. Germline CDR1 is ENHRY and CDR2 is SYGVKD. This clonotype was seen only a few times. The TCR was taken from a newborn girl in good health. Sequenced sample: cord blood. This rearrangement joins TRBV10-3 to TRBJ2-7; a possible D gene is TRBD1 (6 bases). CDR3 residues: CAISDGQLYEQYF. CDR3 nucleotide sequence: TGTGCCATCAGTGACGGACAGCTATACGAGCAGTACTTC.